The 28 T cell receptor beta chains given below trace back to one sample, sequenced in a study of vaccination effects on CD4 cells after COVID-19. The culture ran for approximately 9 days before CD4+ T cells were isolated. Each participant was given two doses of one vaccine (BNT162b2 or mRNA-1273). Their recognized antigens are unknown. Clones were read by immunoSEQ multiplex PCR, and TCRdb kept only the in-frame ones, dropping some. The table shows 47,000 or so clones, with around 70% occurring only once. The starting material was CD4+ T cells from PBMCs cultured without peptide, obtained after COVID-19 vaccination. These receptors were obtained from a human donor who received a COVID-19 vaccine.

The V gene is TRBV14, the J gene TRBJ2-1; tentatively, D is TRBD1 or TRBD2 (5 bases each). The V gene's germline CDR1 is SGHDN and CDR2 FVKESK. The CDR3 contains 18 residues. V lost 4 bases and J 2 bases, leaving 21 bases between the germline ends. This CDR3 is CASSPTAREGATYNEQFF. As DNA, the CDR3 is TGTGCCAGCAGCCCCACCGCACGGGAAGGGGCTACCTACAATGAGCAGTTCTTC.

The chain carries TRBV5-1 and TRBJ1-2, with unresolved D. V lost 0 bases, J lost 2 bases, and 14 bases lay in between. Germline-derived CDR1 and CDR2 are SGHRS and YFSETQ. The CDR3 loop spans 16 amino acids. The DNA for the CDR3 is TGCGCCAGCAGCTTGGATGGTACAGCGAGAAACTATGGCTACACCTTC. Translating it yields CASSLDGTARNYGYTF.

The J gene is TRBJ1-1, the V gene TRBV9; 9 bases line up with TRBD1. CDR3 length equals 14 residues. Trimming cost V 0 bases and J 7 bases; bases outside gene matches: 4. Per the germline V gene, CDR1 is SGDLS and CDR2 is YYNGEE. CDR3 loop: CASSVEGQGIEAFF. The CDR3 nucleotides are TGTGCCAGCAGCGTAGAGGGACAGGGAATTGAAGCTTTCTTT.

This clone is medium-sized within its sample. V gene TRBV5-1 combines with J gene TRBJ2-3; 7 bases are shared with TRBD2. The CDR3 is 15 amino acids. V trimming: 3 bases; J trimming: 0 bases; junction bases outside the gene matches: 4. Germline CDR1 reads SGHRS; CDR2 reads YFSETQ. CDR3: CASSSGLGSTDTQYF. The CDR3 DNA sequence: TGCGCCAGCAGCTCAGGACTAGGGAGCACAGATACGCAGTATTTT.

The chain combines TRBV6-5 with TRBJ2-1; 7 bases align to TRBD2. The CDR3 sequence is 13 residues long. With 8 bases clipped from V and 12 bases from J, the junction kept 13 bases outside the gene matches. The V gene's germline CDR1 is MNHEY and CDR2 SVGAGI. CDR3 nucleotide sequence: TGTGCCAGCCTCGTTCGAGGGAGGGAGGTGCAGTTCTTC. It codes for CASLVRGREVQFF.

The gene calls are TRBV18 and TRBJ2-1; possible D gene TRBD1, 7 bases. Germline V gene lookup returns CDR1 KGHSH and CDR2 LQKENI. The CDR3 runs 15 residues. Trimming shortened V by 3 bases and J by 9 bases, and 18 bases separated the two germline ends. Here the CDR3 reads CASSPLAGGNGEQFF. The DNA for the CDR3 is TGTGCCAGCTCACCCCTGGCAGGGGGGAATGGTGAGCAGTTCTTC.

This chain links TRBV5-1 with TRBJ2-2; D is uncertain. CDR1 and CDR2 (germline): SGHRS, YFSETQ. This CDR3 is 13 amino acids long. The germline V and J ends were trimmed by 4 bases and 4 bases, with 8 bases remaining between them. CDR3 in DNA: TGCGCCAGCAGCCGAGTCTTCACCGGGGAGCTGTTTTTT. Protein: CASSRVFTGELFF.

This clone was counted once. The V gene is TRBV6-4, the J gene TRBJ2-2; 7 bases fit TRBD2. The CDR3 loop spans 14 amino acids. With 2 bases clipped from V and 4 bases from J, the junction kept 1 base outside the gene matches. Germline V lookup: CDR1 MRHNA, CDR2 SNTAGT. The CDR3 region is CASSDGRATGELFF. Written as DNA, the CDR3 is TGTGCCAGCAGTGACGGGAGGGCCACCGGGGAGCTGTTTTTT.

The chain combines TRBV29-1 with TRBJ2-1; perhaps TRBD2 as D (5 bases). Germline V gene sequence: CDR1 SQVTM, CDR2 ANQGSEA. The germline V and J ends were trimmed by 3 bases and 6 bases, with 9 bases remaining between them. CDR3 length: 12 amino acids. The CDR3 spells CSVDEGTNEQFF. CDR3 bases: TGCAGCGTTGATGAGGGAACCAATGAGCAGTTCTTC.

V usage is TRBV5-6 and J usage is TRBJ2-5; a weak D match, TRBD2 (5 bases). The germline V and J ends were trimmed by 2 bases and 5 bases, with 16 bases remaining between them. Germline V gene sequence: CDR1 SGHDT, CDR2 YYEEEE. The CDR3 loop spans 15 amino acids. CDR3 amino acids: CASSFAGGLIETQYF. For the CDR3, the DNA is TGTGCCAGCAGCTTCGCCGGCGGGCTAATCGAGACCCAGTACTTC. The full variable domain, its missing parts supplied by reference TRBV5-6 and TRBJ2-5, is DAGVTQSPTHLIKTRGQQVTLRCSPKSGHDTVSWYQQALGQGPQFIFQYYEEEERQRGNFPDRFSGHQFPNYSSELNVNALLLGDSALYLCASSFAGGLIETQYFGPGTRLLVL.

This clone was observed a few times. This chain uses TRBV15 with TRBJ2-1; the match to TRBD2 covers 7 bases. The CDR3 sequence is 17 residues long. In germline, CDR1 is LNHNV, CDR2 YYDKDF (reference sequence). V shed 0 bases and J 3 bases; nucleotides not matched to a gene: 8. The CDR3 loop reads CATSRDRRESYYNEQFF. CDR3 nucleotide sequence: TGTGCCACCAGCAGAGATCGGCGGGAGAGTTACTACAATGAGCAGTTCTTC.

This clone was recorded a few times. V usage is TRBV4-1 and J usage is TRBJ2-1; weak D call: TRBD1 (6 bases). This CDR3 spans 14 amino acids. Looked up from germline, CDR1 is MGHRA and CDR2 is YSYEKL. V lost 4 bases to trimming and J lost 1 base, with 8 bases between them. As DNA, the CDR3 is TGCGCCAGCAGCCGGGACATATCCTACAATGAGCAGTTCTTC. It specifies CASSRDISYNEQFF.

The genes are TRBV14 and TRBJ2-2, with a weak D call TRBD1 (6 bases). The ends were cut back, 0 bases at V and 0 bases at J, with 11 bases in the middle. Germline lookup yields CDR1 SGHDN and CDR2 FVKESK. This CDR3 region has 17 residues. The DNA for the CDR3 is TGTGCCAGCAGCCAAGATCAGTACAGGGCGAACACCGGGGAGCTGTTTTTT. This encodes CASSQDQYRANTGELFF.

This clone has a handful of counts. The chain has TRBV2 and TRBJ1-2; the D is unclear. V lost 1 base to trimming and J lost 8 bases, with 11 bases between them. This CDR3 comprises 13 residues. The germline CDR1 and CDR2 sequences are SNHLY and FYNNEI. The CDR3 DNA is TGTGCCAGCAGTGAAGGGGGTCTTGGCGGCTACACCTTC. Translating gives CASSEGGLGGYTF. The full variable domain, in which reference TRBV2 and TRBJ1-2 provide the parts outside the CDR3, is EPEVTQTPSHQVTQMGQEVILRCVPISNHLYFYWYRQILGQKVEFLVSFYNNEISEKSEIFDDQFSVERPDGSNFTLKIRSTKLEDSAMYFCASSEGGLGGYTFGSGTRLTVV.

CDR3 region: CSVEEQGNTEAFF. CDR3 nucleotides: TGCAGCGTTGAAGAGCAGGGAAACACTGAAGCTTTCTTT. This rearrangement joins TRBV29-1 to TRBJ1-1; D might be TRBD1 (5 bases). The CDR3 has 13 amino acids. The V gene lost 0 bases and the J gene lost 2 bases, with 7 bases spanning the gap. Germline V lookup: CDR1 SQVTM, CDR2 ANQGSEA.

CDR3 nucleotide sequence: TGCGCCAGCAGCTTGCGTCGGGGGGGCCTACCCCAAGAGACCCAGTACTTC. Its translation is CASSLRRGGLPQETQYF. The rearrangement joins TRBV5-1 to TRBJ2-5; 8 nucleotides align to TRBD2. Germline V gene lookup returns CDR1 SGHRS and CDR2 YFSETQ. The CDR3 spans 17 residues. With V trimmed by 1 base and J by 1 base, 9 bases remained unmatched.

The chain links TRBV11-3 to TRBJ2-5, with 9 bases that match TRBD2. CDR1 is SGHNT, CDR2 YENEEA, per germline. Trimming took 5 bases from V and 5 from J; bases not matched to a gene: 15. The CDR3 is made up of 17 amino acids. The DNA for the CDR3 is TGTGCCAGCAGCCTGGGGCGGGGGGGAGGCGGTTTCGAGACCCAGTACTTC. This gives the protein CASSLGRGGGGFETQYF.

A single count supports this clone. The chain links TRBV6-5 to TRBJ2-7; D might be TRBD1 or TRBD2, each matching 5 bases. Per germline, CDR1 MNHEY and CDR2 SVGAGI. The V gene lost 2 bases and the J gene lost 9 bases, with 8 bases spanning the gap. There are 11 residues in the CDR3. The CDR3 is CASSYGAGQYF. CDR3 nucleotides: TGTGCCAGCAGTTACGGGGCGGGGCAGTACTTC.

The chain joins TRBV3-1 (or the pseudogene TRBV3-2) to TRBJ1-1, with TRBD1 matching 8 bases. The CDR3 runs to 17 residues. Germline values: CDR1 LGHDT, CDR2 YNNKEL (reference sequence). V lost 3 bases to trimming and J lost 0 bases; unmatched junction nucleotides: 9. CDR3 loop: CASSHDRGRGMNTEAFF. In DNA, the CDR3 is TGTGCCAGCAGCCATGACAGGGGTAGGGGAATGAACACTGAAGCTTTCTTT.

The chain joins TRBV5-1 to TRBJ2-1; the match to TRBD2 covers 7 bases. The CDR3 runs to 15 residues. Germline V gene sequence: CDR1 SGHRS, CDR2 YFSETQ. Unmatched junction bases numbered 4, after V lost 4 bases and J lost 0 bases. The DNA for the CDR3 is TGCGCCAGCAGCCCGGGGGAGGGCTCCTACAATGAGCAGTTCTTC. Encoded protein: CASSPGEGSYNEQFF.

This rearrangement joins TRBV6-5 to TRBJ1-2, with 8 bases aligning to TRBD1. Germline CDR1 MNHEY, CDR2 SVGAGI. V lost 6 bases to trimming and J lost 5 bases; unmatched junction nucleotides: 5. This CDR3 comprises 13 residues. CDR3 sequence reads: CASRNGQGYGYTF. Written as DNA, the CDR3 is TGTGCCAGCAGAAACGGACAGGGATATGGCTACACCTTC.

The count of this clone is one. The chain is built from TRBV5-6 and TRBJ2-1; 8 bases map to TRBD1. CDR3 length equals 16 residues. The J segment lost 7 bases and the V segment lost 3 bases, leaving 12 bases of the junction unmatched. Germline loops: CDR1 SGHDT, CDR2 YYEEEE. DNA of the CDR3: TGTGCCAGCAGCTCCCGAATTCCGTACAGGGGGAATGAGCAGTTCTTC. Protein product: CASSSRIPYRGNEQFF.

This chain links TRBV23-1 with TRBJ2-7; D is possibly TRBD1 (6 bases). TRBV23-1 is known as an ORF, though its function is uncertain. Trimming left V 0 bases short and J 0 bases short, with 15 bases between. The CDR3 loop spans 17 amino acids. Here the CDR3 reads CASSQSSADRTSYEQYF. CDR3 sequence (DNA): TGCGCCAGCAGTCAATCGTCAGCCGACAGGACCTCCTACGAGCAGTACTTC.

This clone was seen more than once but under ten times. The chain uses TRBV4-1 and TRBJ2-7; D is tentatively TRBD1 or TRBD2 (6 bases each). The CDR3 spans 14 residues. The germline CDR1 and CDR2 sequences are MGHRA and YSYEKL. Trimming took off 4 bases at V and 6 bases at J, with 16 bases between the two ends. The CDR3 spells CASSPSGGVVEQYF. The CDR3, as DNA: TGCGCCAGCAGCCCATCCGGGGGCGTGGTCGAGCAGTACTTC.

DNA of the CDR3: TGTGCCAGCAGCTTTGGGCAGGGGGTCAATGAGCAGTTCTTC. Its translation is CASSFGQGVNEQFF. The chain combines TRBV7-9 with TRBJ2-1; 7 bases match TRBD1. The junction had 5 bases not matched to a gene; V was cut back by 3 bases and J by 6 bases. Germline values: CDR1 SEHNR, CDR2 FQNEAQ (reference sequence). The CDR3 length is 14 residues.

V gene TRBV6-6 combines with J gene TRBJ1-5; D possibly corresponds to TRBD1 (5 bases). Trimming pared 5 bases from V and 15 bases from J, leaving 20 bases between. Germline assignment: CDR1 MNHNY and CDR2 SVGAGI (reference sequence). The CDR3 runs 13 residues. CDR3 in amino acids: CASSNGAFGPGHF. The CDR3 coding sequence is TGTGCCAGCAGTAACGGGGCTTTCGGGCCCGGGCATTTT.

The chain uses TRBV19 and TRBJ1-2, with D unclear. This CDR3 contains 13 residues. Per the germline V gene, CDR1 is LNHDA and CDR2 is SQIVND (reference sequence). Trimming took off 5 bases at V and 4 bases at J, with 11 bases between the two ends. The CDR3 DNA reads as TGTGCCAGTAGTCTTCCAGAGATCTATGGCTACACCTTC. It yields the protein CASSLPEIYGYTF.

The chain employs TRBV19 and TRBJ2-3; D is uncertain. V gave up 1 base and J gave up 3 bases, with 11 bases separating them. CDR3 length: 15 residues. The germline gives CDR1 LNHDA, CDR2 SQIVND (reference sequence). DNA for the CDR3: TGTGCCAGTAGTATAGGGACCGGATTGACAGATACGCAGTATTTT. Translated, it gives CASSIGTGLTDTQYF.